This TCR beta chain originates from a study of long-term antiretroviral therapy in people with HIV. Study-level points and caveats: With ART, diversity went up but was still lower than in transplant donor controls.

Specimens held about 0.95-10 million cryopreserved PBMC prior to DNA extraction. Run at survey level, the immunoSEQ assay was version v3.0. Generated by immunoSEQ multiplex PCR, the TCRdb table keeps only in-frame clones and is missing some. This table has 20,000 to 30,000 clones, approximately 81% appearing once. Losses at the gene ends were 2 bases for V and 2 bases for J; bases not matched to a gene: 5. The CDR3 loop spans 15 amino acids. From germline, CDR1 is SGHVS and CDR2 FQNEAQ. On this clone itself: Its specificity is unknown. Distinct nucleotide sequences in the sample also encode this CDR3.

Sample: unsorted PBMCs, taken 2.3 years after starting antiretroviral therapy. The chain couples TRBV7-8 to TRBJ2-7, with 8 bases matching TRBD1. The sequence was collected from a middle-aged man with HIV. In DNA, the CDR3 is TGTGCCAGCAGCTTACCGGGACAGGAGGCCTACGAGCAGTACTTC. Translated: CASSLPGQEAYEQYF.